This T cell receptor beta chain emerged from a study of identifying expanded T cells in peripheral blood. Study findings and constraints: Two-week clone count variance significantly increased as total template count grew. Technical replicates showed about 1.2 changed clones; approximately 2 weeks roughly 16; four weeks 19.

As regards this clone: Its antigen is currently unknown.

Collection occurred without any documented infections or immune events in donors. The CDR3 is 15 residues long. The V gene lost 0 bases and the J gene lost 6 bases, with 13 bases spanning the gap. Germline CDR1 reads KGHSH; CDR2 reads LQKENI. Data came from immunoSEQ multiplex PCR; TCRdb stores just in-frame clones and leaves some out. The data hold tens of thousands of clones, with approximately 86% observed a single time. The receptor was isolated from a person aged 18 to 70 in good health. The J gene is TRBJ2-3, the V gene TRBV18; D is undetermined. Sequencing input: blood. The CDR3 region is CASSPPTRHRDTQYF. The DNA for the CDR3 is TGTGCCAGCTCACCACCAACGAGGCACCGTGATACGCAGTATTTT.